The present entry profiles one TCR beta chain with its context. Its antigen is currently unknown. This record belongs to a study of T cell responses to AZD1222 COVID-19 vaccine. Across the whole study: Pooled in the analysis were second doses at about 4 or about 12 weeks.

Sequencing used immunoSEQ multiplex PCR; TCRdb keeps in-frame clones, though not all of them. The sample comprises 150,000 or so clones, about 88% of which are singletons, and roughly 5.5% rests with the top ten. Study results and caveats: Two AZD1222 administrations were followed by greater Spike-specific TCR breadth and depth. Seropositive AZD1222 recipients at baseline numbered only six or seven.

This CDR3 region has 13 residues. Trimming took 7 bases from V and 4 from J, leaving 17 bases between them. Germline values: CDR1 SQVTM, CDR2 ANQGSEA. The TCR comes from an adult in good health. The source was peripheral blood, collected on day 0 of AZD1222 vaccination. The chain recombines TRBV29-1 with TRBJ2-7; D unclear. CDR3 DNA sequence: TGCAGCGCCGAGGTGGCACCGCGTTACGAGCAGTACTTC. Protein product: CSAEVAPRYEQYF.